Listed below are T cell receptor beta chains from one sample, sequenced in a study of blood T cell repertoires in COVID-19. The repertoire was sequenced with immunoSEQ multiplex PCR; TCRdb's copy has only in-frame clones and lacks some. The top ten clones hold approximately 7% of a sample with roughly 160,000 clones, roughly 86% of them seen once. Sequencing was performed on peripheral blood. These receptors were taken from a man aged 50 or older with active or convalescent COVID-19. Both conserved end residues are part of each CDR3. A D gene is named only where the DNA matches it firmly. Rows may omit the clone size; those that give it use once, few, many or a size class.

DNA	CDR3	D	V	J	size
TGTGCCAGCAGTAAGGACAGGGGGCGCGGAACTAATGAAAAACTGTTTTTT	CASSKDRGRGTNEKLFF	TRBD1	TRBV2	TRBJ1-4	few
TGTGCCAGCAGTTTGTTACGGGACACCTATGGCTACACCTTC	CASSLLRDTYGYTF	-	TRBV28	TRBJ1-2	-
TGCGCCAGCAGCGTTGCTGCAGGGGACAGTGAGCAGTTCTTC	CASSVAAGDSEQFF	TRBD1	TRBV5-1	TRBJ2-1	-
TGCGCCAGCAGTGAGTCTGGCTCTTATTCTAACTATGGCTACACCTTC	CASSESGSYSNYGYTF	-	TRBV10-2	TRBJ1-2	few
TGTGCCAGCAGCTCGGACAGGGGTTCGTCTTTCTTT	CASSSDRGSSFF	TRBD1	TRBV7-9	TRBJ1-1	few
TGTGCCAGCAGTTCTACTAGCGGGGGTAACTACAATGAGCAGTTCTTC	CASSSTSGGNYNEQFF	TRBD2	TRBV7-9	TRBJ2-1	-
TGTGCCAGCAGCTTGCGTTCAGGAGAGACCCAGTACTTC	CASSLRSGETQYF	-	TRBV5-6	TRBJ2-5	-
TGTGCCAGCAGCGCGACTAGCGGGGGAGCAGGTGAGCAGTTCTTC	CASSATSGGAGEQFF	TRBD2	TRBV11-2	TRBJ2-1	-
TGCGCCAGCAGCTTGGCCGCAGTCCAGCGGCGTCAAGAGACCCAGTACTTC	CASSLAAVQRRQETQYF	-	TRBV5-1	TRBJ2-5	-
TGTGCCAGCAGTTTCGACAGGGTTGTGAACACTGAAGCTTTCTTT	CASSFDRVVNTEAFF	TRBD1	TRBV27	TRBJ1-1	-
TGTGCCAGCAGCACAACTACCGGGACACTGGGCTCACCCCTCCACTTT	CASSTTTGTLGSPLHF	-	TRBV7-2	TRBJ1-6	-
TGTGCCAATAGACAGGGGGGAACGGATGGCTACACCTTC	CANRQGGTDGYTF	TRBD1	TRBV10-3	TRBJ1-2	-
TGTGCCAGCAGCCAAGGGGGACTTAACTATGGCTACACCTTC	CASSQGGLNYGYTF	-	TRBV4-2	TRBJ1-2	once
TGTGCCAGCAGTTTAGGACAGGGTCCGAACACCGGGGAGCTGTTTTTT	CASSLGQGPNTGELFF	TRBD1	TRBV27	TRBJ2-2	once
TGCAGTGCACAAACGGGGGATGAGCAGTTCTTC	CSAQTGDEQFF	-	TRBV20-1	TRBJ2-1	once
TGTGCCACCAGTGATGCGGGAGTCCATTACAATGAGCAGTTCTTC	CATSDAGVHYNEQFF	TRBD2	TRBV24-1	TRBJ2-1	-
TGTGCCAGCAGAGGACAGGGGGCTGGCTATGGCTACACCTTC	CASRGQGAGYGYTF	TRBD1	TRBV6-6	TRBJ1-2	-
TGTGCCAGCAGCTGGAAAGCGGGGCTTTCCGAGCAGTACTTC	CASSWKAGLSEQYF	TRBD2	TRBV7-2	TRBJ2-7	-
TGTGCCAGCAGCGTAGGAGGGTGGCAAGAGACCCAGTACTTC	CASSVGGWQETQYF	-	TRBV9	TRBJ2-5	-
TGTGCCAGCAGTAACGGACTAGCGGGGGGGAGCGAGACCCAGTACTTC	CASSNGLAGGSETQYF	TRBD2	TRBV2	TRBJ2-5	-
TGTGCCACCTTACCGGGGGGGACTAGCCGGGATACGCAGTATTTT	CATLPGGTSRDTQYF	TRBD2	TRBV19	TRBJ2-3	-
TGTGCCAGCAGCCGGACTCAGCAGTTCTTC	CASSRTQQFF	-	TRBV5-4	TRBJ2-1	-
TGTGCCTGGAGTCGAGGGAACTCTGGAAACACCATATATTTT	CAWSRGNSGNTIYF	-	TRBV30	TRBJ1-3	-
TGTGCCACACAGGGGGCACCGAACACTGAAGCTTTCTTT	CATQGAPNTEAFF	TRBD1	TRBV24-1	TRBJ1-1	-
TGTGCCAGCAAGGGGCCCACCCTCAATCAGCCCCAGCATTTT	CASKGPTLNQPQHF	-	TRBV2	TRBJ1-5	-
TGTGCCAGCAGCTTAGACATCGCGCGGCAGTATTTT	CASSLDIARQYF	-	TRBV11-3	TRBJ2-3	-
TGTGCCAGCAGCCCGAAAGCTCTAGCGGGGGGGCTCGAGACCCAGTACTTC	CASSPKALAGGLETQYF	TRBD2	TRBV3-1/TRBV3-2	TRBJ2-5	-
TGTGCCAGCAGTTTAAGCACAGGGGGCAATCAGCCCCAGCATTTT	CASSLSTGGNQPQHF	TRBD1	TRBV28	TRBJ1-5	-
TGCAGCGTGACAGGGGGTAGTGAAAAACTGTTTTTT	CSVTGGSEKLFF	TRBD1	TRBV29-1	TRBJ1-4	-
TGTGCCAGCTCACCCACAGGGGGAAATTCACCCCTCCACTTT	CASSPTGGNSPLHF	TRBD1	TRBV18	TRBJ1-6	-
TGTGCCAGCAGCTTGGGTCGTACAGGTAGCAATCAGCCCCAGCATTTT	CASSLGRTGSNQPQHF	-	TRBV5-6	TRBJ1-5	-
TGTGCCAGTAGTATCCCCCTCCGGTACACTGAAGCTTTCTTT	CASSIPLRYTEAFF	-	TRBV19	TRBJ1-1	once
TGCGCCAGCAGCGGGATAGCGGGGGGGCCCGGGGAGCAGTACTTC	CASSGIAGGPGEQYF	TRBD2	TRBV5-1	TRBJ2-7	-
TGTGCCAGCAGCCCTGTGGCGGGACTAGTTACCGAGCAGTACTTC	CASSPVAGLVTEQYF	TRBD2	TRBV6-6	TRBJ2-7	-
TGCGCCAGCAGCCCAAACCCGACAGGGGTTGTACCCCTCCACTTT	CASSPNPTGVVPLHF	TRBD1	TRBV5-1	TRBJ1-6	-
TGTGCCTGGAGTGTAAAGTTGGAGATGCCCCAGCATTTT	CAWSVKLEMPQHF	-	TRBV30	TRBJ1-5	-
TGTGCCAGCAGTGATTTCGGCGGAAAACAAGAGACCCAGTACTTC	CASSDFGGKQETQYF	-	TRBV6-1	TRBJ2-5	-
TGTGCCACCAGTTCGGACAGGGGGTTTCACGAGCAGTACTTC	CATSSDRGFHEQYF	TRBD1	TRBV24-1	TRBJ2-7	-
TGTGCCAGCAGCTCGGGTCTTACCATGAACACTGAAGCTTTCTTT	CASSSGLTMNTEAFF	-	TRBV5-4	TRBJ1-1	-